This TCR beta chain was sequenced in a study of shared clonotypes between healthy human individuals. Study-wide results and caveats: Specimens sampled were limited to blood, with tissue repertoires likely differing. Inspection by rarefaction showed sorted-subset sequencing to be incomplete despite large depth. The study found lower generation probabilities in non-shared clonotypes than in those shared by all four donors.

All donors qualified as healthy HIV-negative adults and had experienced no recent acute infections or vaccinations. The CDR3 runs to 16 residues. V was cut by 0 bases and J by 8 bases, with 19 bases left in between. CDR1 is MNHNS, CDR2 SASEGT, per germline. A word on this clone: As yet, its antigen is unknown.

The assay was immunoSEQ multiplex PCR, and TCRdb's table has in-frame clones only and misses some. The sample consists of about 2.5 million clones, under 95% of them appearing once. The sequence was obtained from a man between 18 and 35 years old in good health. Some clones in this sample may be carry-over from other donors' samples. The genes are TRBV6-1 and TRBJ1-2; tentatively, D is TRBD1 (6 bases). Sequenced material: naive CD4+ T cells from PBMCs. Regarding subset: CD45RA+ positively selected. CDR3 region: CASSEARIERGAGYTF. The DNA of the CDR3 is TGTGCCAGCAGTGAAGCTCGAATCGAAAGGGGGGCGGGCTACACCTTC.